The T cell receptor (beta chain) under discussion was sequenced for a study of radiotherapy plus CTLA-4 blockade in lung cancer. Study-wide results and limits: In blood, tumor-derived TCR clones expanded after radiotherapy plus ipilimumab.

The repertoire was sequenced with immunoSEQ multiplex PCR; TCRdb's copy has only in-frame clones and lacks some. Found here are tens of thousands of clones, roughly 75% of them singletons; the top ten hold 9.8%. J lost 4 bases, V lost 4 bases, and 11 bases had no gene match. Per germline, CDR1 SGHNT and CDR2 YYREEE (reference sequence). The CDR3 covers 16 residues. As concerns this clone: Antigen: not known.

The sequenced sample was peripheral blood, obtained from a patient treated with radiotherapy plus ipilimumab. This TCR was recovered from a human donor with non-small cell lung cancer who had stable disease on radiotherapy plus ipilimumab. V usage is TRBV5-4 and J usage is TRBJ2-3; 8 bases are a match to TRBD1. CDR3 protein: CASSRGRTGSSDTQYF. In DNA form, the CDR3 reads TGTGCCAGCAGCCGGGGGAGGACAGGGAGCTCAGATACGCAGTATTTT.